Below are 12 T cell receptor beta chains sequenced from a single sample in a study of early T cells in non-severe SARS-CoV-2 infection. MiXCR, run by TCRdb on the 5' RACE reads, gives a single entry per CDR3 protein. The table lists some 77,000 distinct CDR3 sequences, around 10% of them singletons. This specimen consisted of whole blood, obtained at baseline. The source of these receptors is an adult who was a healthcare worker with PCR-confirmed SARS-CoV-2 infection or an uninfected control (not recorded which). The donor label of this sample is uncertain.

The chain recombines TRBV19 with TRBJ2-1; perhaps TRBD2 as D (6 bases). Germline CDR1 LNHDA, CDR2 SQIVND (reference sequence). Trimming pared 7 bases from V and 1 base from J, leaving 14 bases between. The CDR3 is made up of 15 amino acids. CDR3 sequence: CASTGRGPSYNEQFF. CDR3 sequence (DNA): TGTGCCAGTACGGGGCGGGGACCTTCCTACAATGAGCAGTTCTTC. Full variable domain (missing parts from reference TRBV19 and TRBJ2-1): DGGITQSPKYLFRKEGQNVTLSCEQNLNHDAMYWYRQDPGQGLRLIYYSQIVNDFQKGDIAEGYSVSREKKESFPLTVTSAQKNPTAFYLCASTGRGPSYNEQFFGPGTRLTVL.

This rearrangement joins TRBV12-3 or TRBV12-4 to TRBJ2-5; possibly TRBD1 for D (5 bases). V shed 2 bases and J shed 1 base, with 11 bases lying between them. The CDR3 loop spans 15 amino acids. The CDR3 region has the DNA TGTGCCAGCAGTTTAAACCAGGGAATCCAAGAGACCCAGTACTTC. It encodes CASSLNQGIQETQYF.

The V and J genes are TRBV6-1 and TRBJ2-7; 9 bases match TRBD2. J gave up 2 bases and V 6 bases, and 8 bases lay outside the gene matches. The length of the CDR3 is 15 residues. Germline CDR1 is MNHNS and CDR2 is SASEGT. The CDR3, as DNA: TGTGCCAGCAGGACTAAAGCGGGGGGAACCTACGAGCAGTACTTC. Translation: CASRTKAGGTYEQYF.

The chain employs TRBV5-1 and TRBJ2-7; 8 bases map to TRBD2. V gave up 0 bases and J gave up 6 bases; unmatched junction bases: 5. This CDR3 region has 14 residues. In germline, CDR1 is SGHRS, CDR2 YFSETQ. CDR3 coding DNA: TGCGCCAGCAGCTTGGCGGGAGGGGAGGGCGAGCAGTACTTC. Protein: CASSLAGGEGEQYF.

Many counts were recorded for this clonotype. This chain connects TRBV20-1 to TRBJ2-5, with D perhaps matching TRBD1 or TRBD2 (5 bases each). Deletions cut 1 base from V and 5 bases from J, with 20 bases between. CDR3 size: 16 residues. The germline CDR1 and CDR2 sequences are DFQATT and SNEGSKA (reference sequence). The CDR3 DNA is TGCAGTGCTAGAGTATGGGGCGGACCTGGCGGGGAGACCCAGTACTTC. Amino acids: CSARVWGGPGGETQYF.

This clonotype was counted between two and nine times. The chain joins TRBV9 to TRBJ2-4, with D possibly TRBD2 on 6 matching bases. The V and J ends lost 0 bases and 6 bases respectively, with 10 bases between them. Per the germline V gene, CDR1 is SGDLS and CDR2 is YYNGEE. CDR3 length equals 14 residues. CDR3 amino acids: CASSVGGGGNIQYF. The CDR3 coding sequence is TGTGCCAGCAGCGTAGGGGGAGGCGGAAACATTCAGTACTTC.

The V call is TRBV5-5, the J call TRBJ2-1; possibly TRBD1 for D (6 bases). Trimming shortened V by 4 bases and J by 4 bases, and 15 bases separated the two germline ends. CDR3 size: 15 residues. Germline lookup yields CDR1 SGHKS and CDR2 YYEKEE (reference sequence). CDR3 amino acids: CASSLDSPTYNEQFF. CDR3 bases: TGTGCCAGCAGCCTGGACAGCCCGACTTACAATGAGCAGTTCTTC. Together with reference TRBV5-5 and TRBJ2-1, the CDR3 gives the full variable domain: DAGVTQSPTHLIKTRGQQVTLRCSPISGHKSVSWYQQVLGQGPQFIFQYYEKEERGRGNFPDRFSARQFPNYSSELNVNALLLGDSALYLCASSLDSPTYNEQFFGPGTRLTVL.

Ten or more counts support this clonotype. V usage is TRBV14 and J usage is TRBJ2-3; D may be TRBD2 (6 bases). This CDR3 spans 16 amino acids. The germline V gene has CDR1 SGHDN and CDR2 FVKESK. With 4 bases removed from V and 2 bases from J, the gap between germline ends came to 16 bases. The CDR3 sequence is CASSPLGGRLTDTQYF. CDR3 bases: TGTGCCAGCAGCCCTTTGGGGGGACGACTCACAGATACGCAGTATTTT.

CDR3 nucleotides: TGCAGTGCTGAAGTGCTAGTCCCCGGGGCAGACGCTAGCACAGATACGCAGTATTTT. It encodes CSAEVLVPGADASTDTQYF. V gene TRBV20-1 combines with J gene TRBJ2-3; D might be TRBD1 or TRBD2, each matching 5 bases. Germline lookup yields CDR1 DFQATT and CDR2 SNEGSKA (reference sequence). Trimming took 5 bases from V and 0 from J, leaving 27 bases between them. This CDR3 is built from 19 residues.

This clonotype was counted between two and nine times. DNA for the CDR3: TGTGCCAGCAGTTTACGGGAGGGCAGCAATGAGCAGTTCTTC. This translates into CASSLREGSNEQFF. The chain employs TRBV27 and TRBJ2-1; 8 bases are a match to TRBD2. This CDR3 region has 14 residues. Trimming cost V 2 bases and J 6 bases; bases outside gene matches: 3. Germline-derived CDR1 and CDR2 are MNHEY and SMNVEV (reference sequence).

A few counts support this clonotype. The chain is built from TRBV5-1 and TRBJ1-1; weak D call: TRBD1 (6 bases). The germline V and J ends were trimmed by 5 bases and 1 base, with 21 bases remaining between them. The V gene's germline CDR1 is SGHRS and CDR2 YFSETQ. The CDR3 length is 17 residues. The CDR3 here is CASSRQVKSLGNTEAFF. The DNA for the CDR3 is TGCGCCAGCAGTCGACAGGTGAAGTCCTTGGGGAACACTGAAGCTTTCTTT.

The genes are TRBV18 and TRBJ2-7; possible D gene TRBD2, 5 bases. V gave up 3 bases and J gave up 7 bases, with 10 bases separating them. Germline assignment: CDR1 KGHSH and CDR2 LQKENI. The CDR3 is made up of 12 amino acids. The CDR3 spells CASSPYGGEQYF. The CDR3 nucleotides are TGTGCCAGCTCACCTTACGGAGGTGAGCAGTACTTC.